Presented here are 3 T cell receptor beta chains from one specimen sequenced in a study of T-cell reconstitution after alpha-beta-depleted transplantation in children. The TCRbeta library was prepared with unique molecular identifiers. TCRdb re-derived calls from the PCR reads in MiXCR, one entry per CDR3 protein. The repertoire has about 230,000 distinct CDR3 sequences, about 9.2% of them found once; the top ten carry about 6.2%. Sequenced here: PBMCs from the stem cell graft donor, sampled from the stem cell graft. The origin of the receptors is a human donor who donated a stem cell graft to a child with acute lymphoblastic leukemia.

There are a few counts of this clonotype. V and J are TRBV6-5 and TRBJ2-7; TRBD1 agrees at 8 bases. The J segment lost 5 bases and the V segment lost 0 bases, leaving 6 bases of the junction unmatched. The CDR3 runs to 15 residues. CDR1 is MNHEY and CDR2 is SVGAGI in the germline V gene. As DNA, the CDR3 is TGTGCCAGCAGTTACTCGTACGACAGGGGCCACGAGCAGTACTTC. Its protein product is CASSYSYDRGHEQYF.

A few counts support this clonotype. This sequence joins TRBV18 and TRBJ2-6; the D is unclear. The CDR3 length is 16 residues. Trimming took off 1 base at V and 0 bases at J, with 7 bases between the two ends. CDR1 KGHSH and CDR2 LQKENI come from the germline V gene. CDR3: CASSPQGGSGANVLTF. DNA of the CDR3: TGTGCCAGCTCACCACAGGGCGGCTCTGGGGCCAACGTCCTGACTTTC.

Only a few counts were recorded for this clonotype. The chain recombines TRBV10-2 with TRBJ1-2, with D maybe TRBD1 (6 bases). Trimming left V 5 bases short and J 6 bases short, with 16 bases between. Germline CDR1 WSHSY, CDR2 SAAADI. The CDR3 extends over 14 amino acids. The CDR3 here is CASSQYGTSNGYTF. CDR3 in DNA: TGCGCCAGCAGTCAGTATGGGACATCAAATGGCTACACCTTC.